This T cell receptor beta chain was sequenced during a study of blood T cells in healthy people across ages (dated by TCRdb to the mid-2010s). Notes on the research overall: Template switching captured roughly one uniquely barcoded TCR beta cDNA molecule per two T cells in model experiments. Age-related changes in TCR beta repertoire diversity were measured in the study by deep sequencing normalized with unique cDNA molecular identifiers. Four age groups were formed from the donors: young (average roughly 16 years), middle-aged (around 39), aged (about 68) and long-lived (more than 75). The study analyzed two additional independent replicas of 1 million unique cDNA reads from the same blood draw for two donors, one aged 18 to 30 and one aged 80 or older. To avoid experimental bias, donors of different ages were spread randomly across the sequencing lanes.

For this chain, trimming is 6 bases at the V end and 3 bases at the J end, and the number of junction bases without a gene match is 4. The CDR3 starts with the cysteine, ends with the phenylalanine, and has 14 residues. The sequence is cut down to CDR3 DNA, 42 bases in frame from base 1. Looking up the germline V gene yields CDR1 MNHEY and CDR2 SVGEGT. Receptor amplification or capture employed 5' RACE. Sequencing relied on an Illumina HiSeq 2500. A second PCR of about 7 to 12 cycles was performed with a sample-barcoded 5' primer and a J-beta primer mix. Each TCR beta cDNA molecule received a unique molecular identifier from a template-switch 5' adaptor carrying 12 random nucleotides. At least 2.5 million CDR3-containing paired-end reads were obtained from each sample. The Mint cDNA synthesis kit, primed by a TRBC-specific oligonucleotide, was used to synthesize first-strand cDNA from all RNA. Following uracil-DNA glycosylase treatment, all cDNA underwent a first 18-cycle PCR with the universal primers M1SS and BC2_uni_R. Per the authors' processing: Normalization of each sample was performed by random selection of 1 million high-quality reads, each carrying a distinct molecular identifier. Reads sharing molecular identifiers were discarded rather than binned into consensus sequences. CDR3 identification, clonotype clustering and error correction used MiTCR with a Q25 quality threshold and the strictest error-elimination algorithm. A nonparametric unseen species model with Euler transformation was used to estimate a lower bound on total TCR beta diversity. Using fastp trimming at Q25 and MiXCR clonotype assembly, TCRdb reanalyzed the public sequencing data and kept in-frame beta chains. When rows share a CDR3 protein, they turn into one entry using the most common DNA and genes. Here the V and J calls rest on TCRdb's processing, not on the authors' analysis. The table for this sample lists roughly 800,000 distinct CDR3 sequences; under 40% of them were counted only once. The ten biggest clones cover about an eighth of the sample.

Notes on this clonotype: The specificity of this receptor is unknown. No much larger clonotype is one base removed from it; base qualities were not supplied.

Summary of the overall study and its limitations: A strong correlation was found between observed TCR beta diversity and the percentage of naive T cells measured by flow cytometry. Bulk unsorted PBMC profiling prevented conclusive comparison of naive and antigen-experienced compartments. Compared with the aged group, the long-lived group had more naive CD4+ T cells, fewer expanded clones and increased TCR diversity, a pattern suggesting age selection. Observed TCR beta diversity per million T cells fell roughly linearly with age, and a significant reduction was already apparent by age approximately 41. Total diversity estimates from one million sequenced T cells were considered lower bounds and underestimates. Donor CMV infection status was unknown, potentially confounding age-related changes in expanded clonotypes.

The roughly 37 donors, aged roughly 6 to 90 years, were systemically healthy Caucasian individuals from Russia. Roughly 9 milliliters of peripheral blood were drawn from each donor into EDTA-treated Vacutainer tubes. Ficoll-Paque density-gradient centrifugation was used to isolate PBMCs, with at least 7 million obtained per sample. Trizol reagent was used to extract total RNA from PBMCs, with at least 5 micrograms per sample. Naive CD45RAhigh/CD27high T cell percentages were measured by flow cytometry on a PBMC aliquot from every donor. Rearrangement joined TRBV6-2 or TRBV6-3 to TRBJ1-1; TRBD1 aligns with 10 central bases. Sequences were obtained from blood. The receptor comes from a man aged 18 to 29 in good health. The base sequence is TGTGCCAGCAGCCGGGACAGGGGTCACACTGAAGCTTTCTTT. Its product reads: CASSRDRGHTEAFF.